These 6 T cell receptor beta chains originate from one sample sequenced in a study of PD-L1 blockade in urothelial cancer. Generated by immunoSEQ multiplex PCR, the TCRdb table keeps only in-frame clones and is missing some. Altogether around 32,000 clones are present, 87% being singletons, with the ten largest covering 3% to 4%. The sample consisted of PBMCs, taken around atezolizumab (anti-PD-L1) treatment. These TCRs come from a man in his forties or fifties with urothelial cancer.

J is TRBJ2-5 and V is TRBV21-1; TRBD1, the table's D call, lacks a check against the DNA. TRBV21-1 is designated a pseudogene. This CDR3 contains 15 residues. In nucleotides, the CDR3 is TGTGCCAGCAGCAAAGCGAGCAGGGAATTTGAGACCCAGTACTTC. Protein: CASSKASREFETQYF.

The V call is TRBV5-1, the J call TRBJ2-7; TRBD1 is a possible D gene (6 bases). The V and J ends lost 1 base and 3 bases respectively, with 26 bases between them. The CDR3 is 19 residues long. Germline V gives CDR1 SGHRS, CDR2 YFSETQ. The CDR3 spells CASSLPKQHTGKPLYEQYF. The CDR3 DNA sequence: TGCGCCAGCAGCTTGCCCAAACAACACACAGGGAAACCCCTCTACGAGCAGTACTTC.

This clone came up a few times. The CDR3 sequence: CASSAWAAEKLFF. The DNA of the CDR3 is TGTGCCAGCAGCGCCTGGGCAGCTGAAAAACTGTTTTTT. The chain links TRBV2 to TRBJ1-4; no definite D call. The CDR3 spans 13 residues. V lost 6 bases to trimming and J lost 7 bases, with 12 bases between them. Germline values: CDR1 SNHLY, CDR2 FYNNEI.

The chain links TRBV21-1 to TRBJ2-7; the D call of TRBD1 is as the table states it, not checked on the DNA. TRBV21-1 is labeled a pseudogene. The CDR3 extends over 13 amino acids. CDR3 DNA sequence: TGTGCCAGCCACTGGACAGGGCAGCCCGAGCAGTACTTC. Amino acids: CASHWTGQPEQYF.

The chain carries TRBV7-3 and TRBJ2-5; TRBD1 matches 11 bases. The CDR3 is 14 amino acids. V dropped 5 bases and J dropped 5; count of bases not matched to a gene: 4. Germline loops: CDR1 SGHTA, CDR2 FQGTGA. CDR3 nucleotides: TGTGCCAGCAGCCCGGACAGGGGGCTCGAGACCCAGTACTTC. This sequence encodes CASSPDRGLETQYF.

The V and J genes are TRBV5-4 and TRBJ2-1; 10 positions agree with TRBD2. The junction had 7 bases not matched to a gene; V was cut back by 5 bases and J by 8 bases. The CDR3 totals 14 residues. Germline CDR1 reads SGHNT; CDR2 reads YYREEE (reference sequence). CDR3 protein: CASSYRGTSDEQFF. The CDR3 region has the DNA TGTGCCAGCAGTTATCGCGGGACTAGCGATGAGCAGTTCTTC.